This record looks at one T cell receptor (beta chain) sequence and its context. The antigen is not known. Primers included in the PCR were 60 Vbeta and 13 Jbeta primers. Sequencing used immunoSEQ multiplex PCR; TCRdb keeps in-frame clones, though not all of them. The sample includes 90,000 to 130,000 clones, around 61% seen only once; the top ten take roughly 2.2%. These data belong to a study of cytomegalovirus exposure and HLA in healthy donors. The wider study: Genotyping showed 70% to 90% of approximately 430 donors falling in the Caucasian-associated ancestry cluster. The study's findings and limits: Rare TCR sequences dominated, though some public TCRs recurred in many donors.

Deletions cut 6 bases from V and 10 bases from J, with 10 bases between. The CDR3 has 11 amino acids. Germline-derived CDR1 and CDR2 are DFQATT and SNEGSKA (reference sequence). Sequenced: PBMCs. V and J are TRBV20-1 and TRBJ1-6, with D hard to call. The receptor was derived from a woman in her twenties or thirties in good health and CMV-seronegative. CDR3 region: CSAPHQSPLHF. The CDR3 nucleotides are TGCAGTGCCCCACACCAATCACCCCTCCACTTT.